Listed here is a single T cell receptor beta chain. The record originates from a study of blood T cell repertoires in COVID-19. CDR1 and CDR2 (germline): GTSNPN, SVGIG (reference sequence). V was shortened by 1 base and J by 6 bases, with 10 bases between the two germline ends. The CDR3 has 13 amino acids. Under the authors' procedure: Amplification with reference gene primers provided the estimates of nucleated cell counts. The data were produced by immunoSEQ multiplex PCR, yet TCRdb's version contains in-frame clones alone and is incomplete. The DNA gave D and trimming, while V, J and clone size come from that table. Among 190,000 or so clones, 80% to 90% were seen once, and the ten largest hold over 0.7%.

This sequence joins TRBV30 and TRBJ1-5, with D unresolved. The clonotype was recovered from a woman younger than 35 who had recovered from COVID-19. The sequencing input was peripheral blood. This chain's CDR3 is CAWSDGDGQPQHF. For the CDR3, the DNA is TGTGCCTGGAGTGACGGGGATGGTCAGCCCCAGCATTTT. The variable domain in full, with the rest retrieved from reference TRBV30 and TRBJ1-5, is SQTIHQWPATLVQPVGSPLSLECTVEGTSNPNLYWYRQAAGRGLQLLFYSVGIGQISSEVPQNLSASRPQDRQFILSSKKLLLSDSGFYLCAWSDGDGQPQHFGDGTRLSIL.